This TCR beta chain stems from a study of Ad26.COV2.S vaccination and SARS-CoV-2 variants. For the study at large: Participants got Ad26.COV2.S intramuscularly, once or twice 56 days apart. Whole-study results and caveats: Using TCR breadth and depth analyses may have led to underestimated total T cell responses. People who got the vaccine or the placebo had similar non-spike TCR breadth. While placebo recipients had lower spike-specific TCR breadth, vaccine recipients had more.

TCRdb's table, derived via immunoSEQ multiplex PCR, lists solely in-frame clones and lacks some. The sample yields approximately 410,000 clones, around 87% seen once. Treatment reported: around 19 received Ad26.COV2.S at low or high dose, single or two shots; about 5 received placebo; per-sample allocation not given. Material that was analyzed had been drawn on day 63 after the first vaccine or placebo injection. CDR3 length: 15 amino acids. V lost 6 bases and J lost 6, with 18 bases in between. Germline CDR1 and CDR2: MDHEN and SYDVKM. A word on this clone: Its antigen remains unknown.

This material consisted of peripheral blood, taken in a trial of Ad26.COV2.S vaccine versus placebo. The clonotype originates from a person aged 18-65 years who received the Ad26.COV2.S COVID-19 vaccine or a placebo. The chain recombines TRBV28 with TRBJ1-5; TRBD1 is a possible D gene (6 bases). This chain's CDR3 is CASSGRRGGSQPQHF. For the CDR3, the DNA is TGTGCCAGCAGCGGTCGCAGGGGAGGGAGTCAGCCCCAGCATTTT.